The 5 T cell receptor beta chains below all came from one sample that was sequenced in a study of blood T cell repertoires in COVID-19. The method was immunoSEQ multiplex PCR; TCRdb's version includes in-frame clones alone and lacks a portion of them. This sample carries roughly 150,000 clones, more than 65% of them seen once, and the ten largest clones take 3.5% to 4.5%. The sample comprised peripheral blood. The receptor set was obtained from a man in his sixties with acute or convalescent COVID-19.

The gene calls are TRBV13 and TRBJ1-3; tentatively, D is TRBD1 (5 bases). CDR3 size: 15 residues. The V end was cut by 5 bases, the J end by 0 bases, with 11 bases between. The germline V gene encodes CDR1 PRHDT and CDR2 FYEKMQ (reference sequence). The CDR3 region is CASSLGRSSGNTIYF. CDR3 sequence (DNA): TGTGCCAGCAGCCTGGGGCGATCCTCTGGAAACACCATATATTTT.

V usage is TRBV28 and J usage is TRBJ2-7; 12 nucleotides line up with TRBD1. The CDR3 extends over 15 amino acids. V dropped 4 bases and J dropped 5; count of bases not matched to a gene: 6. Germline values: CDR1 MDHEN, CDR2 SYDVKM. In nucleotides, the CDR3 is TGTGCCAGCAGTTCCCCCGGGACAGGGGGCCACGAGCAGTACTTC. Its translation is CASSSPGTGGHEQYF. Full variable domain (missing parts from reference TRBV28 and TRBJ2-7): DVKVTQSSRYLVKRTGEKVFLECVQDMDHENMFWYRQDPGLGLRLIYFSYDVKMKEKGDIPEGYSVSREKKERFSLILESASTNQTSMYLCASSSPGTGGHEQYFGPGTRLTVT.

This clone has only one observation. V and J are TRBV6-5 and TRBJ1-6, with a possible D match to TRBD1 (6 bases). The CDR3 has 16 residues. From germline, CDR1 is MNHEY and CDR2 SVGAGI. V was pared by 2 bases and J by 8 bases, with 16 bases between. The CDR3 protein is CASSYREGGSDSPLHF. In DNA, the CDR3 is TGTGCCAGCAGTTACAGGGAGGGGGGATCGGATTCACCCCTCCACTTT.

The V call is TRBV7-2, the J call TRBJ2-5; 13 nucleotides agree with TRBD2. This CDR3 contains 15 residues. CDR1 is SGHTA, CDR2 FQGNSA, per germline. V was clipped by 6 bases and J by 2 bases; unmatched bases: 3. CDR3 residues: CASSTGLAGQETQYF. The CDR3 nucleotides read TGTGCCAGCAGTACGGGACTAGCGGGGCAAGAGACCCAGTACTTC.

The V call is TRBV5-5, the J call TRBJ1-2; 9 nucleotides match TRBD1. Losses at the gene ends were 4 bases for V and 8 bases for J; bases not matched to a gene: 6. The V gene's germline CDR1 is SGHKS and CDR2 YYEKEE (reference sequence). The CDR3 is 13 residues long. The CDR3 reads CASSDGQGIGYTF. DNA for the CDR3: TGTGCCAGCAGCGATGGACAGGGGATAGGCTACACCTTC.